These 28 T cell receptor beta chains originate from one sample sequenced in a study of blood T cell repertoires in COVID-19. TCRdb's copy holds only in-frame clones and misses some; the assay was immunoSEQ multiplex PCR. The sample has tens of thousands of clones, 88% seen once. Sequencing was carried out using peripheral blood. The receptor set was obtained from a woman aged 40 to 55 with acute or convalescent COVID-19.

V is TRBV5-1 and J is TRBJ1-4; TRBD1 matches 9 bases. J was trimmed by 6 bases and V by 4 bases; bases with no gene match: 10. Germline V gene sequence: CDR1 SGHRS, CDR2 YFSETQ. The CDR3 spans 16 residues. The CDR3 DNA reads as TGCGCCAGCAGCCTGTCAACCGGGACAGGGCATGAAAAACTGTTTTTT. It specifies CASSLSTGTGHEKLFF.

This clone came up once. J is TRBJ2-3 and V is TRBV5-4; a weak D match, TRBD2 (5 bases). This CDR3 spans 14 amino acids. From germline, CDR1 is SGHNT and CDR2 YYREEE (reference sequence). V was cut by 0 bases and J by 4 bases, with 9 bases left in between. CDR3 nucleotide sequence: TGTGCCAGCAGCTTGGTCCTAGCTCCAGATACGCAGTATTTT. This sequence encodes CASSLVLAPDTQYF.

The chain couples TRBV29-1 to TRBJ1-1; the D gene is possibly TRBD1 (6 bases). The ends were cut back, 6 bases at V and 3 bases at J, with 14 bases in the middle. Germline lookup yields CDR1 SQVTM and CDR2 ANQGSEA. The CDR3 runs 13 residues. The DNA of the CDR3 is TGCAGCGTGGGGGAGGGGGACCACACTGAAGCTTTCTTT. Protein product: CSVGEGDHTEAFF.

The chain recombines TRBV21-1 with TRBJ2-7; the table's D gene call, TRBD1, was not cross checked with the DNA. TRBV21-1 is flagged as a pseudogene. This CDR3 contains 17 residues. The CDR3 DNA reads TGTGCCAGCAGCAAAGTAAGGCAGAACTCTCCAGGCCACGAGCAGTACTTC. As protein: CASSKVRQNSPGHEQYF.

This chain uses TRBV30 with TRBJ1-5, with D perhaps TRBD1 (6 bases). This CDR3 region has 15 residues. V was trimmed by 2 bases and J by 7 bases, leaving 18 bases between them. The germline V gene encodes CDR1 GTSNPN and CDR2 SVGIG (reference sequence). CDR3 DNA sequence: TGTGCCTGGAGTCTCATATCGGACAGATTGCAGCCCCAGCATTTT. It encodes CAWSLISDRLQPQHF.

This clone was observed a single time. This chain joins TRBV27 and TRBJ1-6, with D hard to call. CDR1 is MNHEY, CDR2 SMNVEV, per germline (reference sequence). CDR3 length equals 15 residues. Trimming stripped 7 bases from V and 6 bases from J, with 16 bases between. The CDR3 region has the DNA TGTGCCAGCATCGAGGGTCCCACCTTTAATTCACCCCTCCACTTT. Translation gives CASIEGPTFNSPLHF.

The rearrangement links TRBV30 to TRBJ1-3, with 7 bases fitting TRBD1. Germline CDR1 and CDR2: GTSNPN and SVGIG (reference sequence). The CDR3 sequence is 12 residues long. V shed 5 bases and J 4 bases; nucleotides not matched to a gene: 2. This CDR3 is CAWGDRGNTIYF. DNA of the CDR3: TGTGCCTGGGGGGACAGAGGAAACACCATATATTTT.

The chain uses TRBV19 and TRBJ1-1; 11 bases align to TRBD1. This CDR3 has 15 residues. The V gene end was trimmed by 7 bases and the J gene end by 7 bases; junction bases not matched to a gene: 11. Germline V gene sequence: CDR1 LNHDA, CDR2 SQIVND (reference sequence). This CDR3 reads CASTRTGQGASEAFF. CDR3 nucleotide sequence: TGTGCCAGTACCCGGACCGGACAGGGGGCGAGTGAAGCTTTCTTT.

This clone was observed a single time. The chain recombines TRBV23-1 with TRBJ2-5, with a weak D call TRBD1 (6 bases). Being an ORF, TRBV23-1 has a function that is uncertain. Trimming cost V 3 bases and J 4 bases, with 15 bases left between them. The CDR3 has 15 amino acids. Here the CDR3 reads CASSQLQQGAETQYF. The CDR3 coding sequence is TGCGCCAGCAGTCAGCTACAACAGGGAGCAGAGACCCAGTACTTC.

This clone was found once. The rearrangement joins TRBV6-5 to TRBJ2-7; D is perhaps TRBD2 (5 bases). Looked up from germline, CDR1 is MNHEY and CDR2 is SVGAGI. Trimming shortened V by 6 bases and J by 4 bases, and 19 bases separated the two germline ends. The CDR3 has 15 amino acids. DNA of the CDR3: TGTGCCAGCAGGGCCGCCTGGACTGCTCGTTACGAGCAGTACTTC. It specifies CASRAAWTARYEQYF.

The V gene is TRBV6-2 or TRBV6-3, the J gene TRBJ1-1; D uncertain. V was clipped by 7 bases and J by 8 bases, with 14 bases between them. This CDR3 has 12 residues. Germline assignment: CDR1 MNHEY and CDR2 SVGEGT. DNA for the CDR3: TGTGCCAGCACCCCCGACACGATCGAAGCTTTCTTT. Translating gives CASTPDTIEAFF.

The CDR3 sequence is CAITPTGRSAFF. CDR3 bases: TGTGCCATCACCCCGACAGGGAGAAGTGCTTTCTTT. V is TRBV10-3 and J is TRBJ1-1; 7 positions match TRBD1. The CDR3 extends over 12 amino acids. Germline loops: CDR1 ENHRY, CDR2 SYGVKD. V gave up 7 bases and J gave up 11 bases; unmatched junction bases: 10.

This clone was seen only once. The CDR3 spells CSVDKGESTDTQYF. Written as DNA, the CDR3 is TGCAGCGTTGATAAGGGGGAATCCACAGATACGCAGTATTTT. The chain joins TRBV29-1 to TRBJ2-3, with TRBD1 as a possible D gene (6 bases). The germline CDR1 and CDR2 sequences are SQVTM and ANQGSEA. Trimming took off 3 bases at V and 2 bases at J, with 12 bases between the two ends. This CDR3 has 14 residues.

The gene calls are TRBV18 and TRBJ1-2, with 9 bases fitting TRBD1. V dropped 5 bases and J dropped 6; count of bases not matched to a gene: 7. The CDR3 extends over 14 amino acids. In germline, CDR1 is KGHSH, CDR2 LQKENI. Here the CDR3 DNA reads TGTGCCAGCTCATCGGGACAGGGTATGAATGGCTACACCTTC. It translates to CASSSGQGMNGYTF. Full variable domain (remainder filled in from reference TRBV18 and TRBJ1-2): NAGVMQNPRHLVRRRGQEARLRCSPMKGHSHVYWYRQLPEEGLKFMVYLQKENIIDESGMPKERFSAEFPKEGPSILRIQQVVRGDSAAYFCASSSGQGMNGYTFGSGTRLTVV.

The chain employs TRBV28 and TRBJ1-4; TRBD1 aligns across 8 bases. The J segment lost 15 bases and the V segment lost 6 bases, leaving 18 bases of the junction unmatched. The CDR3 totals 15 residues. Germline lookup yields CDR1 MDHEN and CDR2 SYDVKM. DNA of the CDR3: TGTGCCAGCAGCCCAGGGGGCGCGAGTATGACTGTAGTGTTTTTT. Its translation is CASSPGGASMTVVFF.

CDR3 coding DNA: TGTGCCAGCAGACCGCCGCGGGGGACCCAGTACTTC. Translation: CASRPPRGTQYF. The V gene is TRBV6-5, the J gene TRBJ2-5; possibly TRBD2 for D (6 bases). Per the germline V gene, CDR1 is MNHEY and CDR2 is SVGAGI. CDR3 size: 12 residues. Trimming took 6 bases from V and 7 from J, leaving 12 bases between them.

The V call is TRBV4-3, the J call TRBJ2-6; TRBD1 might be the D (6 bases). The germline V and J ends were trimmed by 0 bases and 4 bases, with 16 bases remaining between them. Looked up from germline, CDR1 is LGHNA and CDR2 is YSLEER. The CDR3 loop spans 18 amino acids. CDR3 in amino acids: CASSQDVKWGRGANVLTF. For the CDR3, the DNA is TGCGCCAGCAGCCAAGATGTTAAGTGGGGGCGCGGGGCCAACGTCCTGACTTTC.

This sequence joins TRBV6-6 and TRBJ2-1, with D uncertain. V was shortened by 1 base and J by 6 bases, with 4 bases between the two germline ends. The CDR3 consists of 12 residues. Per germline, CDR1 MNHNY and CDR2 SVGAGI (reference sequence). CDR3 region: CASSYFSNEQFF. The CDR3 nucleotides are TGTGCCAGCAGTTACTTTAGCAATGAGCAGTTCTTC.

The CDR3 nucleotides read TGTGCCAGCAGCATAGGGACAGGGCGAGATCAGCCCCAGCATTTT. As protein: CASSIGTGRDQPQHF. The V gene is TRBV5-8, the J gene TRBJ1-5; the match to TRBD1 covers 9 bases. This CDR3 comprises 15 residues. Germline CDR1 reads SGHTS; CDR2 reads YDEGEE. V trimming: 4 bases; J trimming: 5 bases; junction bases outside the gene matches: 7.

The chain recombines TRBV19 with TRBJ1-2; 10 bases match TRBD1. Germline V gene data show CDR1 as LNHDA and CDR2 as SQIVND (reference sequence). V was clipped by 6 bases and J by 5 bases; unmatched bases: 6. The CDR3 is made up of 14 amino acids. The CDR3 is CASSLLGQGYGYTF. CDR3 bases: TGTGCCAGTAGCCTCCTGGGACAGGGGTATGGCTACACCTTC.

The genes are TRBV10-1 and TRBJ2-7, with D hard to call. The CDR3 has 12 residues. Germline V gene sequence: CDR1 WNHNN, CDR2 SYGVQD (reference sequence). Trimming shortened V by 4 bases and J by 3 bases, and 7 bases separated the two germline ends. The CDR3 region has the DNA TGCGCCAGCAGTGTAAATTTCTACGAGCAGTACTTC. Its protein is CASSVNFYEQYF.

This rearrangement joins TRBV9 to TRBJ1-3; D uncertain. The CDR3 has 15 residues. Trimming stripped 4 bases from V and 4 bases from J, with 15 bases between. Per the germline V gene, CDR1 is SGDLS and CDR2 is YYNGEE. The CDR3 DNA reads TGTGCCAGCAGCTTGTGGGCCAAAGTCGGAAACACCATATATTTT. Translation: CASSLWAKVGNTIYF.

This clone showed up just a few times. V and J are TRBV5-6 and TRBJ2-7; possible D gene TRBD2, 6 bases. The CDR3 runs 17 residues. Germline CDR1 is SGHDT and CDR2 is YYEEEE. Trimming stripped 1 base from V and 6 bases from J, with 23 bases between. The CDR3 region is CASSLISSGSSKSEQYF. CDR3 coding DNA: TGTGCCAGCAGCTTGATTAGTAGCGGCTCCTCTAAAAGCGAGCAGTACTTC.

The CDR3: CAWSIGSRTEAFF. DNA for the CDR3: TGTGCCTGGAGCATCGGGAGTCGAACTGAAGCTTTCTTT. The chain combines TRBV30 with TRBJ1-1, with D hard to call. This CDR3 has 13 residues. V lost 3 bases, J lost 5 bases, and 13 bases lay in between. Germline values: CDR1 GTSNPN, CDR2 SVGIG (reference sequence). Combining the CDR3 with reference TRBV30 and TRBJ1-1 gives the whole variable domain SQTIHQWPATLVQPVGSPLSLECTVEGTSNPNLYWYRQAAGRGLQLLFYSVGIGQISSEVPQNLSASRPQDRQFILSSKKLLLSDSGFYLCAWSIGSRTEAFFGQGTRLTVV.

This rearrangement joins TRBV9 to TRBJ2-7; no firm D call. The CDR3 runs 16 residues. V was trimmed by 2 bases and J by 2 bases, leaving 17 bases between them. Germline CDR1 is SGDLS and CDR2 is YYNGEE. In nucleotides, the CDR3 is TGTGCCAGCAGCGTCGACTTCCATCTAGGAACCTACGAGCAGTACTTC. Translating it yields CASSVDFHLGTYEQYF.

V gene TRBV12-3 or TRBV12-4 combines with J gene TRBJ1-1; D unclear. Trimming shortened V by 1 base and J by 7 bases, and 7 bases separated the two germline ends. The CDR3 length is 12 residues. The CDR3 protein is CASSLGALEAFF. CDR3 nucleotides: TGTGCCAGCAGTTTAGGGGCTCTTGAAGCTTTCTTT.

The chain uses TRBV19 and TRBJ1-6, with TRBD1 as a possible D gene (6 bases). Germline CDR1 reads LNHDA; CDR2 reads SQIVND (reference sequence). The V end lost 7 bases, the J end lost 5 bases, and 12 bases lay between the germline ends. This CDR3 spans 14 amino acids. CDR3 region: CASTIGGNNSPLHF. The DNA of the CDR3 is TGTGCCAGTACCATAGGGGGAAATAATTCACCCCTCCACTTT.

The chain has TRBV27 and TRBJ2-1; 7 bases fit TRBD2. V gave up 6 bases and J gave up 4 bases; unmatched junction bases: 21. The CDR3 totals 19 residues. Germline lookup yields CDR1 MNHEY and CDR2 SMNVEV (reference sequence). The CDR3 region is CASSPPQRGPGRPYNEQFF. In nucleotides, the CDR3 is TGTGCCAGCAGCCCACCCCAGCGGGGTCCGGGACGGCCTTACAATGAGCAGTTCTTC.